This is a list of T cell receptor beta chains from one sample in a study of cytomegalovirus exposure and HLA in healthy donors. Repertoires were generated with immunoSEQ multiplex PCR, while TCRdb's copy carries only in-frame clones and drops some. The sample consists of 100,000 to 150,000 clones, roughly 79% of them appearing once. Material: PBMCs. The receptor source for this set is a woman aged 18-29 years in good health and CMV-seronegative. CDR3s include the opening cysteine and the closing phenylalanine or tryptophan. A D gene is named only where the DNA matches it firmly. Expanded clones get a size class; other rows say once, few or many, or leave the size out.

J	size	V	D	DNA	CDR3
TRBJ2-5	.	TRBV30	TRBD1	TGTGCCTGGGAAAGACAGGGGCTGAGGGAGACCCAGTACTTC	CAWERQGLRETQYF
TRBJ1-2	.	TRBV6-5	TRBD1	TGTGCCAGCAGTCCCGGGACAGGGAACTATGGCTACACCTTC	CASSPGTGNYGYTF
TRBJ1-2	.	TRBV7-8	.	TGTGCCAGCAGCGCTTCCGGGGTACCTTTGGGCTACACCTTC	CASSASGVPLGYTF
TRBJ2-2	.	TRBV7-7	TRBD2	TGTGCCAGCAGCCTTAGCGGGACGGGCACCGGGGAGCTGTTTTTT	CASSLSGTGTGELFF
TRBJ2-7	few	TRBV6-5	TRBD1	TGTGCCAGCAGTTACCGGGACAGCCCCCCGTACTTC	CASSYRDSPPYF
TRBJ2-1	.	TRBV27	TRBD2	TGTGCCACCGGACTAGCGGGAGCTGATGAGCAGTTCTTC	CATGLAGADEQFF
TRBJ2-7	.	TRBV14	TRBD2	TGTGCCAGCAGCCGGCGACTAGCGGGAGAGCAGTACTTC	CASSRRLAGEQYF
TRBJ2-1	.	TRBV6-1	TRBD2	TGTGCCAGCAGTAGGGACTATACTACAATGAAGCAGTTCTTC	CASSRDYTTMKQFF
TRBJ1-5	few	TRBV6-5	.	TGTGCCAGCAGTCGCTCATGGAGGGGTCAGCCCCAGCATTTT	CASSRSWRGQPQHF
TRBJ2-1	once	TRBV5-8	TRBD2	TGTGCCAGCAGCTTGGGGTTAGCGGGAGGGTACAATGAGCAGTTCTTC	CASSLGLAGGYNEQFF
TRBJ2-7	.	TRBV27	TRBD2	TGTGCCAGCAGTCCCCGATCACTAGCGGGAGTTGAGCAGTACTTC	CASSPRSLAGVEQYF
TRBJ1-5	.	TRBV2	TRBD1	TGTGCCAGCAGTGAAAGGGGGCATCAGCCCCAGCATTTT	CASSERGHQPQHF
TRBJ2-1	.	TRBV4-2	TRBD2	TGTGCCAGCAGCTCCCGTTGGAGCGGGAGTCGGAATGAGCAGTTCTTC	CASSSRWSGSRNEQFF